This TCR beta chain was documented in a study of cytomegalovirus exposure and HLA in healthy donors. The CDR3 length is 17 residues. After removal of 3 bases from V and 2 bases from J, the junction contained 12 bases not matched to a gene. The V gene's germline CDR1 is MDHEN and CDR2 SYDVKM. The assay was immunoSEQ multiplex PCR, and TCRdb's table has in-frame clones only and misses some. The top ten clones hold 4.9% of a sample with fewer than 150,000 clones, more than 70% of them seen once. Sequenced input: PBMCs. The TCR was taken from a man younger than 35 in good health and CMV-seronegative. The rearrangement uses TRBV28 and TRBJ2-5, with TRBD1 matching 7 bases. The CDR3 nucleotides are TGTGCCAGCAGTTTGTTGGGTACAGGGGCCCTACAAGAGACCCAGTACTTC. Amino acids: CASSLLGTGALQETQYF. Variable domain in full (rest from reference TRBV28 and TRBJ2-5): DVKVTQSSRYLVKRTGEKVFLECVQDMDHENMFWYRQDPGLGLRLIYFSYDVKMKEKGDIPEGYSVSREKKERFSLILESASTNQTSMYLCASSLLGTGALQETQYFGPGTRLLVL.